A single TCR beta chain is shown here with its context. This clone occurred a few times. It has no known antigen specificity. Base qualities are missing; no much larger clone stands one base away. All of the isolated RNA was reverse transcribed with the High Capacity cDNA Reverse Transcription Kit, so expressed TCRB transcripts were sequenced. Deep immunoSEQ sequencing was performed on naive, central memory and regulatory T cell samples, with an average of about 3.6 million total reads per sample. Sorted cells were lysed in RLT buffer and RNA was extracted with DNase-treated RNeasy Micro or Mini kits, depending on cell number. To prevent cross-contamination, every cell subset was processed on its own, while patient and healthy donor samples were processed together. The immunoSEQ multiplex PCR was used to amplify TCRB sequences from cDNA, yielding 87-bp fragments that span the CDR3 region. Sequencing of the amplicons was performed on the Illumina HiSeq platform. On the authors' methods: Synthetic template baselines were used to correct PCR bias computationally, reads within Hamming distance 2 were collapsed together, and singletons that could not be merged were discarded. Reads were aligned to IMGT to assign V, D and J genes, CDR3 length, and insertions or deletions at six rearrangement sites. Within each subset, clonotype counts were normalized to the number of sorted cells before true diversity and Gini coefficients were calculated with the tcR R package. The overlap coefficient, calculated on TCRB nucleotide sequences, was used to measure repertoire sharing. Out-of-frame TCRB sequences from naive cells were analyzed as a proxy for the pre-selection repertoire. What TCRdb holds here is the immuneACCESS table cut down to in-frame rearrangements. Part of the clones is not present; checked against another copy, under half of the missing clones reflect an unresolved V gene, and the others are unexplained. Clone size and the V and J calls come from that table; the DNA yielded D and trimming. The sample has a few hundred thousand clones on record, roughly 20% of them singletons. Roughly 0.028% of the sample is held by the ten biggest clonotypes.

From each donor, a single peripheral blood sample of 100 to 150 mL on average was drawn into heparinised tubes. A BD FACSAria II and a panel including CD45RO, CCR7, CD25, CD127, CD95 and CD27 were used to sort naive, central memory, regulatory and stem cell-like memory CD4+ T cells. Purity was above 95% for every sorted population. Right away, PBMCs were isolated by Lymphoprep density gradient centrifugation and were stained directly, with no culture step. Samples were stained and sorted in pairs, with one healthy donor and one patient per experiment, so that batch effects were minimized. From the germline V gene, CDR1 is SQVTM and CDR2 is ANQGSEA. V trim: 7 bases; J trim: 2 bases; unmatched bases: 4. The CDR3 runs 12 amino acids, cysteine and phenylalanine included. The entry retains the CDR3 DNA only, 36 bases that are in frame from base 1. The sample is drawn from a study of beta chain features in type 1 diabetes (dated by TCRdb to the late 2010s). Regarding the complete study: Patients and healthy donors did not differ in mean age, gender distribution, total cell number or subset yield. Regulatory and stem cell-like memory subsets were isolated from only 8 patients and about eight healthy donors, whereas naive and central memory subsets came from all 30 or so donors. Across all samples, approximately 98,000,000 sorted cells were examined, and cell number per subset correlated strongly with RNA yield. In the study, recently diagnosed type 1 diabetes patients and matched healthy donors were compared on the TCRB repertoires of their sorted circulating CD4+ T cell subsets.

Points the paper makes about the study in general: In all four CD4+ subsets, TCRB CDR3 length was moderately but significantly shorter in type 1 diabetes patients. Because small numbers of individuals were included in the HLA sub-analyses, any influence of HLA type on TCRB rearrangement was left unresolved. Because cDNA was sequenced instead of genomic DNA, highly expressing activated cells could be over-represented, though the groups showed no difference in activation or CD3 levels. At VDJ recombination sites, type 1 diabetes patients had fewer insertions and more deleted nucleotides, which implies abnormalities in thymic rearrangement. Shorter templates might have been favored by PCR, but patient and control samples were amplified and corrected together, so both groups would have been affected equally by any skew. Naive, central memory and regulatory TCRB repertoires appeared to be more alike among patients than among healthy donors.

The specimen was naive CD4+ T cells from blood. This specimen's cell subset or site label, per the study, means: true naive CD4+ T cells. This TCR came from a woman between 40 and 55 years old with type 1 diabetes. The chain was built from TRBV29-1 and TRBJ2-5, and TRBD1 aligns with 7 junction nucleotides. The bases are TGCAGCGCGGGACAGACTCAAGAGACCCAGTACTTC. The resulting protein is CSAGQTQETQYF.